The sequence of this TCR beta chain was determined in a study of blood T cell repertoires in COVID-19 (dated by TCRdb to 2020 to 2021). For the study in its entirety: The collaborator samples originated in the United States, Italy and Spain and spanned the acute and convalescent phases of COVID-19. HLA class I and class II types, where available, came from metadata supplied by the sample provider rather than from assay-based typing. Deeply sampled blood TCRbeta repertoires from subjects exposed to, actively infected with, or recovered from COVID-19 were included in the dataset. A freely available public database, intended as a resource for researchers studying the immune response to SARS-CoV-2, is where the repertoires were released. The prospective study material was composed of cDNA or gDNA derived from T cells, B-cell-depleted T cells, or PBMCs. The sample metadata nearly always contained a de-identified subject ID, COVID-19 status, age in years and sex. Samples came from the ongoing ImmuneRACE study (first 160 participants) plus 1,254 subjects from 6 global collaborators. Broader findings and caveats from the paper: How much clinical and demographic metadata was included differed by source and by participant, and the metadata was provided uncurated.

Whole blood was collected in K2EDTA tubes by collaborating institutions according to the institutions' own protocols. Collaborator samples were shipped for TCRbeta analysis as frozen whole blood, isolated PBMCs, or DNA extracted from either sample type. The immunoSEQ Assay, a bias-controlled multiplex PCR, was used to amplify TCRbeta CDR3 regions from genomic DNA. The authors' analysis ran thus. The number of nucleated cells in each sample was estimated by amplification of reference gene primers within the assay. To quantify the absolute abundance of each unique TCRbeta CDR3 rearrangement, sequence reads were collapsed and filtered. Productive Simpson clonality was computed per sample as the square root of Simpson's diversity index over productive rearrangements. TCRdb stores this immuneACCESS table with in-frame sequences only. Part of the clones is absent; in the studies checked, under half of the shortfall reflects unresolved V genes, and no reason is known for the rest. V and J calls and clone size are as listed in that table; D and trimming were resolved from the DNA. This sample comprises 150,000 to 200,000 clones, roughly 88% of them detected only once. The ten largest make up roughly a tenth of the sample.

Remarks on this clone: The antigen this receptor binds is unknown. It has no much larger one-base neighbor in the sample; base qualities were not kept.

Trimming takes 3 bases from V and 11 bases from J, and the germline ends sit 11 bases apart. The CDR3 runs 12 amino acids, cysteine and phenylalanine included. CDR3 DNA only is kept here, 36 bases in frame from base 1. This clonotype was obtained from a woman aged 80 or older with active or convalescent COVID-19. The specimen sequenced was peripheral blood. Rearrangement joined TRBV12-3 or TRBV12-4 to TRBJ1-5; possibly the D gene is TRBD1, per 5 matching bases. The sequenced DNA: TGTGCCAGCAGTTTGGGGCTCATGACCCAGCATTTT. It codes for CASSLGLMTQHF.